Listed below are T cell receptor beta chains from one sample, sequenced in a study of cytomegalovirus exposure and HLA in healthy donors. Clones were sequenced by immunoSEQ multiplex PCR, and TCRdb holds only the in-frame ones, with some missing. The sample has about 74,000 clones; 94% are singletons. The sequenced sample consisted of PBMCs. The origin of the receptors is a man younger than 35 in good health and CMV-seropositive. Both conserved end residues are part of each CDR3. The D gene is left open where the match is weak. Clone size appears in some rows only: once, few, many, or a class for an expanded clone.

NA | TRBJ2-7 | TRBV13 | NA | CASSLGQSPEQYF | TGTGCCAGCAGCTTAGGCCAGTCTCCCGAGCAGTACTTC
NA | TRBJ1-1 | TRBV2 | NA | CASSDLQTLNTEAFF | TGTGCCAGCAGTGATCTGCAGACACTGAACACTGAAGCTTTCTTT
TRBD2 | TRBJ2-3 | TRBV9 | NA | CASSVYLASGDKLTRTDTQYF | TGTGCCAGCAGCGTTTATTTGGCTAGCGGAGATAAGCTCACACGTACAGATACGCAGTATTTT
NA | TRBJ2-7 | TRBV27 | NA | CARANRHSQPLEQYF | TGTGCCAGGGCAAACAGACATTCACAGCCCTTGGAGCAGTACTTC
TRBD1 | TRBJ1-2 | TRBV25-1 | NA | CATTDREGTGYTF | TGTGCCACTACGGACAGGGAGGGCACCGGCTACACCTTC
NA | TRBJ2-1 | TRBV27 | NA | CASKVRVIYNEQFF | TGTGCCAGCAAGGTACGGGTAATTTACAATGAGCAGTTCTTC
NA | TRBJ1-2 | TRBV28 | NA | CASTLAGAHNYGYTF | TGTGCCAGCACCCTAGCGGGGGCGCATAACTATGGCTACACCTTC
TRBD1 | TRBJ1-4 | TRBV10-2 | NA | CASRDGTGDNYEKLFF | TGCGCCAGCAGGGATGGGACAGGGGATAATTATGAAAAACTGTTTTTT
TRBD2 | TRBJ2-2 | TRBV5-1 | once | CASSSTGGSVTGELFF | TGCGCCAGCAGCTCGACGGGGGGGTCAGTTACCGGGGAGCTGTTTTTT
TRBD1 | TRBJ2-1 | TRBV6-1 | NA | CASSVQGENNEQFF | TGTGCCAGCAGTGTACAGGGGGAGAACAATGAGCAGTTCTTC
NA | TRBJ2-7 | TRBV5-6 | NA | CASSLIEGKAYEQYF | TGTGCCAGCAGCTTGATAGAGGGTAAGGCCTACGAGCAGTACTTC
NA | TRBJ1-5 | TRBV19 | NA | CASSTPQGGGRGQPQHF | TGTGCCAGTAGTACCCCCCAGGGTGGGGGCCGGGGTCAGCCCCAGCATTTT
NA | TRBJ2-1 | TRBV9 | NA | CASTVDQGFYNEQFF | TGTGCCAGCACCGTTGATCAGGGTTTCTACAATGAGCAGTTCTTC
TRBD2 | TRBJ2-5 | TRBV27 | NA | CASSQGGRALETQYF | TGTGCCAGCAGTCAAGGCGGGAGGGCCTTAGAGACCCAGTACTTC
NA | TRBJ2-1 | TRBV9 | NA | CASSAFLGVLGAENEQFF | TGTGCCAGCAGTGCCTTTCTTGGGGTTCTAGGGGCGGAGAATGAGCAGTTCTTC
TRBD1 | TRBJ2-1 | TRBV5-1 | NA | CASMPTGTGTYNEQFF | TGCGCCAGCATGCCGACGGGGACAGGGACATACAATGAGCAGTTCTTC